This T cell receptor (beta chain) was documented in a study of T cell changes during pregnancy in multiple sclerosis. Clones were read by immunoSEQ multiplex PCR, and TCRdb kept only the in-frame ones, dropping some. The table lists 35,000 to 55,000 clones, roughly 95% of them singletons. CDR1 and CDR2 from the germline V gene are KGHSH and LQKENI. V was clipped by 3 bases and J by 5 bases, with 20 bases between them. The CDR3 sequence is 17 residues long. The sequenced sample was CD8+ T cells from peripheral blood mononuclear cells, obtained after pregnancy. The clonotype originates from a female donor with multiple sclerosis, enrolled in a pregnancy study. The chain links TRBV18 to TRBJ2-1; a possible D gene is TRBD2 (7 bases). The CDR3, as DNA: TGTGCCAGCTCACCGACCGCCGGGATCGGGGGGCACAATGAGCAGTTCTTC. Translating it yields CASSPTAGIGGHNEQFF.